The 8 T cell receptor beta chains below were found in one sample sequenced in a study of blood T cell repertoires in COVID-19. Repertoires were generated with immunoSEQ multiplex PCR, while TCRdb's copy carries only in-frame clones and drops some. In the table there are roughly 250,000 clones, roughly 90% of which are singletons. The sample comprised peripheral blood. These receptors all stem from a woman aged 30 to 39 with acute or convalescent COVID-19.

V usage is TRBV28 and J usage is TRBJ2-7; no definite D call. The V gene lost 5 bases and the J gene lost 4 bases, with 3 bases spanning the gap. This CDR3 region has 10 residues. Germline loops: CDR1 MDHEN, CDR2 SYDVKM. The CDR3 DNA reads as TGTGCCAGCAGTCATTACGAGCAGTACTTC. Amino acids: CASSHYEQYF.

V and J are TRBV6-5 and TRBJ1-6; 7 bases match TRBD1. The V segment lost 4 bases and the J segment 6 bases; nucleotides outside the gene matches: 9. This CDR3 comprises 16 residues. Germline V gives CDR1 MNHEY, CDR2 SVGAGI. Written as DNA, the CDR3 is TGTGCCAGCAGTTTGACAGGGCTGGCCGGTAATTCACCCCTCCACTTT. Amino acid sequence: CASSLTGLAGNSPLHF.

This chain uses TRBV6-2 or TRBV6-3 with TRBJ2-7, with 8 positions matching TRBD2. The CDR3 loop spans 17 amino acids. Germline loops: CDR1 MNHEY, CDR2 SVGEGT. J lost 2 bases, V lost 2 bases, and 11 bases had no gene match. CDR3 nucleotides: TGTGCCAGCAGTTACGCCCTACTAGCGGAAGTTACCTACGAGCAGTACTTC. As protein: CASSYALLAEVTYEQYF.

This clone came up once. The J gene is TRBJ2-2, the V gene TRBV6-6; 16 bases are a match to TRBD2. Germline trimming cut 6 bases from V and 7 bases from J; bases unmatched to any gene: 20. Looked up from germline, CDR1 is MNHNY and CDR2 is SVGAGI (reference sequence). The CDR3 is 21 amino acids. CDR3 nucleotides: TGTGCCAGCAGCCATCCTAACGCGGGACTAGCGGGAGGGGTCCCCGTCGGGGAGCTGTTTTTT. It specifies CASSHPNAGLAGGVPVGELFF.

This clone was recorded only once. This sequence joins TRBV14 and TRBJ2-7; the D gene is possibly TRBD2 (5 bases). V was clipped by 5 bases and J by 6 bases, with 8 bases between them. Germline V CDR1 and CDR2: SGHDN, FVKESK. This CDR3 has 11 amino acids. The CDR3 region is CASSGLSEQYF. CDR3 bases: TGTGCCAGCAGCGGACTCAGCGAGCAGTACTTC.

The genes are TRBV5-1 and TRBJ1-2; 9 bases are a match to TRBD1. Losses at the gene ends were 0 bases for V and 7 bases for J; bases not matched to a gene: 4. Germline V gene lookup returns CDR1 SGHRS and CDR2 YFSETQ. The CDR3 loop spans 14 amino acids. Here the CDR3 reads CASSLGQGVSGYTF. The CDR3 DNA sequence: TGCGCCAGCAGCTTGGGACAGGGGGTGTCTGGCTACACCTTC. The full variable domain, rest sourced from reference TRBV5-1 and TRBJ1-2, is KAGVTQTPRYLIKTRGQQVTLSCSPISGHRSVSWYQQTPGQGLQFLFEYFSETQRNKGNFPGRFSGRQFSNSRSEMNVSTLELGDSALYLCASSLGQGVSGYTFGSGTRLTVV.

In this sample, this clone turned up once. J is TRBJ2-1 and V is TRBV21-1; the table's D call, TRBD1, has no DNA check behind it. TRBV21-1 is termed a pseudogene. This CDR3 has 16 amino acids. The CDR3 sequence is CASSVRGQVSYNEQFF. The CDR3 DNA sequence: TGTGCCAGCAGCGTTAGGGGACAGGTCTCCTACAATGAGCAGTTCTTC.

The chain uses TRBV18 and TRBJ1-1, with D unclear. In germline, CDR1 is KGHSH, CDR2 LQKENI. CDR3 size: 14 residues. Trimming removed 0 bases at V and 4 bases at J, with 9 bases between. The CDR3 nucleotides read TGTGCCAGCTCACCACCGAGCGAACGCACTGAAGCTTTCTTT. Translating it yields CASSPPSERTEAFF.